This T cell receptor (beta chain) comes out of a study of shared clonotypes between healthy human individuals (dated by TCRdb to the early 2020s). In terms of the full investigation: A few men and a couple of women, aged 18 to 49 years, made up the cohort. To estimate repertoire size and how much clonotypes are shared between individuals, the study performed deep sequencing of blood TCR repertoires from roughly five healthy adults. Between about 0.8 and 8.9 billion PBMCs per donor were obtained by leukapheresis. To increase sequencing depth and limit assay-specific biases, different laboratories used diverse techniques to prepare libraries and sequence TCR repertoires. For each donor, CD4 naive and CD4 memory were each run on three plates, CD8 naive on two plates, and CD8 memory on one plate. Findings and caveats that apply to the study as a whole: Estimated clonotype richness was generally larger for naive than for memory subsets. Even with the large sequencing depth, rarefaction of the sorted-subset datasets indicated that sequencing was incomplete. Sampling was restricted to blood, and TCR repertoires in tissue are likely to differ from TCR repertoires in blood. Pairwise subsampling indicated that sequencing depth was expected to affect the degree of clonotype sharing among donors. When four donors were compared, the shared fraction of clonotypes was about 5.4% for naive CD4, less than 4% for naive CD8, more than 2% for memory CD4, and around 0.37% for memory CD8. The genetic and exposure-history diversity represented was limited by the small number of donors. Clonotypes shared by all four sorted-subset donors showed higher generation probabilities than non-shared clonotypes.

As to this clone: This clone's antigen is unknown. No qualities accompany the bases; no much larger clone lies one base away.

CD8 naive samples were CD45RO-negative cells positively selected for CCR7, giving a CD45RA+CCR7+ population that excluded TemRA cells. Healthy HIV-negative adults with no recently reported acute infections or vaccinations were included as donors. Every donor was a Caucasian adult residing in Nashville, Tennessee, USA. Blood was obtained by leukapheresis, after which PBMCs were separated by Ficoll-Histopaque density gradient centrifugation and cryopreserved in liquid nitrogen vapor phase. Purity and quantity of every magnetically sorted T cell population were checked by analytical flow cytometry. Genomic DNA was isolated from every sorted fraction and measured by UV absorbance on a Nanodrop 2000c. Using the deep immunoSEQ assay, TCR CDR3 regions were amplified from genomic DNA by multiplex PCR. Extracted genomic DNA from each cell subset was spread evenly across all wells of several immunoSEQ 96-well plates, with each plate serving as a replicate. For sorted subsets, around 0.2 ug genomic DNA, equal to tens of thousands of T cell genomes, was loaded into each replicate PCR. The purified libraries were quantified using a Qubit 3.0 fluorometer, sized with a Bioanalyzer 2100, and then quantified again using the KAPA Library Quantification kit. Every immunoSEQ 96-well plate was sequenced on a separate single-read 150-cycle Illumina NextSeq 550 flow cell. The study's own analysis went as follows. Because the immunoSEQ output held only junctional sequences and lacked quality scores, the filtering could not match the filtering applied to full-length reads. Sequences were annotated with PyIR, a Python wrapper for IgBLAST v1.9, using IMGT germline references to assign V/J genes and CDR3. Reads with weak V/J assignments (E-value above 1e-6), missing CDR3, stop codons, out-of-frame junctions, or ambiguous translated residues were removed. V3J clonotypes were defined as sequences sharing an identical inferred V gene, J gene, and CDR3 amino acid sequence. To compute the percentage overlap between repertoires, the number of shared unique clonotypes was divided by the size of the smaller repertoire. RTK rarefaction, the Chao1 estimator, and Recon v2.1 estimates of unobserved clonotypes were used to assess repertoire richness. Generation probabilities for all TCRbeta clonotypes obtained by the gDNA method from a handful of donors were computed using OLGA. Here the immuneACCESS table is served through TCRdb, limited to in-frame sequences with V and J called. Missing clones are a known gap in these copies; in checked studies unresolved V genes cover under half, and the rest lacks a known reason. D and trimming were read from the DNA, whereas the V and J calls and clone size are those reported in that table. Within this sample are some 800,000 clones, with around 92% of them counted one time only. More than 20% of the sample goes to the ten largest clones.

In the germline V gene, CDR1 corresponds to SGHTA and CDR2 to FQGTGA. The CDR3 numbers 12 residues from cysteine through phenylalanine. Kept here is only the CDR3 DNA, which spans 36 bases and is read in frame from base 1. V is shortened by 2 bases, J by 10 bases, and the region joining them spans 9 bases. This TCR derives from a man aged 25 to 40 in good health. Sequencing was performed on naive CD8+ T cells sorted from blood. The cell subset or site label corresponds to: CD45RA+CCR7+. This chain is built from TRBV7-3 and TRBJ2-1; the D region may be TRBD1 or TRBD2, each matching 5 bases equally. The CDR3 is CASSLGGKEQFF. The nucleotide sequence reads TGTGCCAGCAGCTTAGGGGGTAAGGAGCAGTTCTTC.